The 12 T cell receptor beta chains below come from one sample, sequenced in a study of technical replicates of blood from a few donors. Profiling relied on immunoSEQ multiplex PCR, and the TCRdb table lists in-frame clones only, not all of them. Of 50,000 to 70,000 clones listed, around 89% are singletons. Source material: PBMCs. The origin of the receptors is a human donor in good health. Some clones in this sample may be carry-over from other donors' samples.

The chain uses TRBV6-5 and TRBJ2-7; tentatively, D is TRBD2 (6 bases). Germline loops: CDR1 MNHEY, CDR2 SVGAGI. Deletions cut 5 bases from V and 7 bases from J, with 18 bases between. The CDR3 covers 14 residues. CDR3 DNA sequence: TGTGCCAGCAGTGGCACCGGGAGAGTAGGGGAGCAGTACTTC. Its protein product is CASSGTGRVGEQYF.

The chain carries TRBV11-2 and TRBJ1-3; no clear D. Per the germline V gene, CDR1 is SGHAT and CDR2 is FQNNGV. The ends were cut back, 2 bases at V and 0 bases at J, with 17 bases in the middle. This CDR3 has 18 residues. The CDR3 is CASSLSQTTRFSGNTIYF. CDR3 nucleotide sequence: TGTGCCAGCAGCTTAAGCCAGACAACCCGCTTCTCTGGAAACACCATATATTTT.

This chain links TRBV11-2 with TRBJ1-4; possibly TRBD1 for D (5 bases). The CDR3 is 15 amino acids. Trimming stripped 5 bases from V and 1 base from J, with 11 bases between. In germline, CDR1 is SGHAT, CDR2 FQNNGV. CDR3 sequence: CASSHGQGTNEKLFF. The CDR3 region has the DNA TGTGCCAGCAGCCATGGTCAGGGAACTAATGAAAAACTGTTTTTT.

The chain uses TRBV25-1 and TRBJ1-1; 11 bases match TRBD1. V shed 4 bases and J 3 bases; nucleotides not matched to a gene: 1. This CDR3 region has 14 residues. Germline V gene data show CDR1 as MGHDK and CDR2 as SYGVNS. The CDR3 nucleotides are TGTGCCAGCAGTGGGACAGGGGGCTACACTGAAGCTTTCTTT. Its protein is CASSGTGGYTEAFF.

This chain joins TRBV19 and TRBJ2-5; TRBD2 is a possible D gene (6 bases). The germline V and J ends were trimmed by 10 bases and 5 bases, with 14 bases remaining between them. The germline CDR1 and CDR2 sequences are LNHDA and SQIVND (reference sequence). The CDR3 is 12 residues long. In DNA, the CDR3 is TGTGCCACCTCCCGGGACTCCGAGACCCAGTACTTC. Amino acids: CATSRDSETQYF.

This clone appeared once. The chain has TRBV29-1 and TRBJ1-1; possibly TRBD1 for D (6 bases). CDR3 length: 13 residues. The V end lost 7 bases, the J end lost 6 bases, and 18 bases lay between the germline ends. Germline V gives CDR1 SQVTM, CDR2 ANQGSEA. CDR3 protein: CSASTGTRAEAFF. The CDR3 DNA is TGCAGCGCTTCAACAGGGACCCGGGCTGAAGCTTTCTTT.

V and J are TRBV18 and TRBJ2-5, with D hard to call. This CDR3 is 12 amino acids long. V lost 1 base to trimming and J lost 5 bases, with 5 bases between them. Germline V lookup: CDR1 KGHSH, CDR2 LQKENI. This CDR3 is CASSPLLETQYF. The CDR3 DNA follows: TGTGCCAGCTCACCACTCTTGGAGACCCAGTACTTC.

This clone was found a few times. The V call is TRBV5-1, the J call TRBJ1-1, with a weak D call TRBD1 (6 bases). Trimming took off 0 bases at V and 1 base at J, with 7 bases between the two ends. This CDR3 region has 14 residues. CDR1 SGHRS and CDR2 YFSETQ come from the germline V gene. The CDR3: CASSLEGQNTEAFF. DNA for the CDR3: TGCGCCAGCAGCTTGGAGGGACAGAACACTGAAGCTTTCTTT.

The chain combines TRBV9 with TRBJ2-7, with a possible D match to TRBD2 (6 bases). Germline V lookup: CDR1 SGDLS, CDR2 YYNGEE. V was clipped by 3 bases and J by 4 bases, with 20 bases between them. This CDR3 region has 16 residues. The CDR3 region has the DNA TGTGCCAGCAGCGACCCTCTTGGGGGGAGTTCTTACGAGCAGTACTTC. It encodes CASSDPLGGSSYEQYF.

The chain has TRBV9 and TRBJ2-1; 11 bases fit TRBD2. The germline V gene encodes CDR1 SGDLS and CDR2 YYNGEE. The CDR3 has 19 residues. Trimming cost V 4 bases and J 3 bases; bases outside gene matches: 15. The DNA for the CDR3 is TGTGCCAGCAGCAGCCTCGGGGTAGCGGGAGGGACATACTACAATGAGCAGTTCTTC. Translation gives CASSSLGVAGGTYYNEQFF.

The rearrangement links TRBV19 to TRBJ2-7; 7 nucleotides align to TRBD1. The CDR3 contains 14 residues. Germline V gene sequence: CDR1 LNHDA, CDR2 SQIVND (reference sequence). J gave up 5 bases and V 5 bases, and 9 bases lay outside the gene matches. The CDR3 DNA reads TGTGCCAGTAGTCCGTACCCAGGGGGAAACGAGCAGTACTTC. Protein product: CASSPYPGGNEQYF.

This chain links TRBV4-2 with TRBJ2-2; 13 positions match TRBD2. CDR3 length: 17 amino acids. V lost 6 bases to trimming and J lost 6 bases; unmatched junction nucleotides: 10. The germline V gene encodes CDR1 LGHNA and CDR2 YNFKEQ. For the CDR3, the DNA is TGTGCCAGCAGACCCGGACTAGCGGGAGAGGGGGCCGGGGAGCTGTTTTTT. Amino acids: CASRPGLAGEGAGELFF.